Listed below are T cell receptor beta chains from one sample, sequenced in a study of long-term antiretroviral therapy in people with HIV. Libraries were prepared by immunoSEQ multiplex PCR; TCRdb keeps only in-frame clonotypes and omits some of them. Of about 34,000 clones in the sample, 90% to 95% were seen once. Here the sequenced sample was unsorted PBMCs, taken more than 5 years after starting antiretroviral therapy. The source is a woman in her forties or fifties with HIV. Both conserved end residues are part of each CDR3. The D gene is left open where the match is weak. Not all rows give a size; the values are once, few, many and, for expanded clones, a class.

d_call: -; v_call: TRBV6-1; clone_size: -; j_call: TRBJ2-1; cdr3_aa: CASSAYSDGEQFF; cdr3_nt: TGTGCCAGCAGTGCATACAGTGACGGTGAGCAGTTCTTC
d_call: -; v_call: TRBV15; clone_size: -; j_call: TRBJ1-1; cdr3_aa: CATSREGQGARNTEAFF; cdr3_nt: TGTGCCACCAGCAGAGAAGGGCAAGGGGCCAGGAACACTGAAGCTTTCTTT
d_call: TRBD1; v_call: TRBV10-3; clone_size: -; j_call: TRBJ1-1; cdr3_aa: CAIRDGTGFTEAFF; cdr3_nt: TGTGCCATCAGAGACGGGACAGGTTTCACTGAAGCTTTCTTT
d_call: -; v_call: TRBV11-3; clone_size: -; j_call: TRBJ2-5; cdr3_aa: CASSLGTGPQETQYF; cdr3_nt: TGTGCCAGCAGCTTAGGCACAGGGCCCCAAGAGACCCAGTACTTC
d_call: -; v_call: TRBV11-2; clone_size: -; j_call: TRBJ2-7; cdr3_aa: CASSASIQGTEQYF; cdr3_nt: TGTGCCAGCAGCGCGTCCATACAGGGAACCGAGCAGTACTTC
d_call: -; v_call: TRBV15; clone_size: -; j_call: TRBJ1-2; cdr3_aa: CATSRWPGGAYGYTF; cdr3_nt: TGTGCCACCAGCAGATGGCCCGGGGGGGCCTATGGCTACACCTTC
d_call: -; v_call: TRBV5-1; clone_size: -; j_call: TRBJ1-4; cdr3_aa: CASSPGRTNEKLFF; cdr3_nt: TGCGCCAGCAGCCCCGGAAGAACTAATGAAAAACTGTTTTTT
d_call: -; v_call: TRBV7-7; clone_size: -; j_call: TRBJ1-2; cdr3_aa: CASSPGTLCLRYTF; cdr3_nt: TGTGCTAGCAGCCCCGGGACTCTTTGCCTTCGCTACACCTTC
d_call: -; v_call: TRBV18; clone_size: -; j_call: TRBJ2-3; cdr3_aa: CASSPGGPADTQYF; cdr3_nt: TGTGCCAGCTCACCGGGGGGCCCCGCAGATACGCAGTATTTT
d_call: -; v_call: TRBV20-1; clone_size: -; j_call: TRBJ1-1; cdr3_aa: CSARDYTEAFF; cdr3_nt: TGCAGTGCTAGGGATTACACTGAAGCTTTCTTT
d_call: TRBD1; v_call: TRBV5-4; clone_size: -; j_call: TRBJ1-1; cdr3_aa: CASSGDRASPAFF; cdr3_nt: TGTGCCAGCAGCGGGGACAGGGCTTCCCCAGCTTTCTTT
d_call: -; v_call: TRBV27; clone_size: -; j_call: TRBJ2-1; cdr3_aa: CASSSGEMAANEQFF; cdr3_nt: TGTGCCAGCAGTTCGGGGGAGATGGCGGCAAATGAGCAGTTCTTC
d_call: -; v_call: TRBV6-6; clone_size: -; j_call: TRBJ2-3; cdr3_aa: CASSYVGDTQYF; cdr3_nt: TGTGCCAGCAGTTACGTAGGGGATACGCAGTATTTT
d_call: -; v_call: TRBV7-3; clone_size: -; j_call: TRBJ1-2; cdr3_aa: CASSLTPGDGYTF; cdr3_nt: TGTGCCAGCAGCTTAACGCCAGGGGACGGCTACACCTTC
d_call: TRBD2; v_call: TRBV30; clone_size: -; j_call: TRBJ2-3; cdr3_aa: CAWSAWTSGGSDTQYF; cdr3_nt: TGTGCCTGGAGTGCCTGGACTAGCGGGGGGTCAGATACGCAGTATTTT
d_call: -; v_call: TRBV11-1; clone_size: -; j_call: TRBJ1-1; cdr3_aa: CASSEYPVGTEAFF; cdr3_nt: TGTGCCAGCAGCGAATACCCGGTAGGGACTGAAGCTTTCTTT
d_call: -; v_call: TRBV30; clone_size: -; j_call: TRBJ2-1; cdr3_aa: CAWNGGYSYNEQFF; cdr3_nt: TGTGCCTGGAATGGGGGGTACTCCTACAATGAGCAGTTCTTC
d_call: TRBD1; v_call: TRBV6-4; clone_size: -; j_call: TRBJ2-7; cdr3_aa: CASRVEGLDRATYEQYF; cdr3_nt: TGTGCCAGCAGGGTCGAGGGACTGGACAGGGCCACCTACGAGCAGTACTTC
d_call: -; v_call: TRBV9; clone_size: -; j_call: TRBJ2-7; cdr3_aa: CASSVGAGAHEQYF; cdr3_nt: TGTGCCAGCAGCGTGGGGGCAGGGGCGCACGAGCAGTACTTC
d_call: -; v_call: TRBV11-3; clone_size: -; j_call: TRBJ2-3; cdr3_aa: CASSFDGGSGTDTQYF; cdr3_nt: TGTGCCAGCAGCTTCGATGGTGGGAGCGGCACAGATACGCAGTATTTT
d_call: -; v_call: TRBV19; clone_size: -; j_call: TRBJ2-7; cdr3_aa: CASSTGRQSYEQYF; cdr3_nt: TGTGCCAGTAGTACCGGACGGCAGTCCTACGAGCAGTACTTC
d_call: -; v_call: TRBV6-5; clone_size: -; j_call: TRBJ2-7; cdr3_aa: CASSYRPPTETYEQYF; cdr3_nt: TGTGCCAGCAGTTACAGGCCCCCGACAGAAACCTACGAGCAGTACTTC
d_call: -; v_call: TRBV5-1; clone_size: -; j_call: TRBJ1-4; cdr3_aa: CASSLGVDGEKLFF; cdr3_nt: TGCGCCAGCAGCTTGGGCGTAGACGGGGAAAAACTGTTTTTT
d_call: TRBD1; v_call: TRBV16; clone_size: few; j_call: TRBJ1-2; cdr3_aa: CASSQSGTGVSGYTF; cdr3_nt: TGTGCCAGCAGCCAATCCGGGACAGGGGTGTCTGGCTACACCTTC
d_call: TRBD2; v_call: TRBV6-5; clone_size: -; j_call: TRBJ2-5; cdr3_aa: CASSLAGATGETQYF; cdr3_nt: TGTGCCAGCAGTCTAGCGGGGGCAACGGGAGAGACCCAGTACTTC
d_call: TRBD1; v_call: TRBV6-5; clone_size: -; j_call: TRBJ1-6; cdr3_aa: CASSSLRTGWVRALHF; cdr3_nt: TGTGCCAGCAGTTCTCTAAGGACAGGGTGGGTCAGGGCCCTCCACTTT
d_call: -; v_call: TRBV19; clone_size: -; j_call: TRBJ1-2; cdr3_aa: CASSADQVLNYGYTF; cdr3_nt: TGTGCCAGTAGTGCAGATCAGGTCCTGAATTATGGCTACACCTTC
d_call: -; v_call: TRBV19; clone_size: -; j_call: TRBJ2-7; cdr3_aa: CASSTNLWPYEQYF; cdr3_nt: TGTGCCAGTAGTACCAACCTATGGCCCTACGAGCAGTACTTC
d_call: TRBD1; v_call: TRBV19; clone_size: -; j_call: TRBJ2-3; cdr3_aa: CASSPRTGVGTDTQYF; cdr3_nt: TGTGCCAGTAGTCCAAGGACAGGGGTGGGCACAGATACGCAGTATTTT
d_call: -; v_call: TRBV30; clone_size: -; j_call: TRBJ1-6; cdr3_aa: CAWSANSPLHF; cdr3_nt: TGTGCCTGGAGTGCCAATTCACCCCTCCACTTT
d_call: -; v_call: TRBV19; clone_size: -; j_call: TRBJ2-1; cdr3_aa: CASSIGLYNEQFF; cdr3_nt: TGTGCCAGTAGTATAGGACTTTACAATGAGCAGTTCTTC
d_call: -; v_call: TRBV6-1; clone_size: -; j_call: TRBJ1-3; cdr3_aa: CASILDRFSGNTIYF; cdr3_nt: -
d_call: TRBD2; v_call: TRBV4-3; clone_size: -; j_call: TRBJ2-1; cdr3_aa: CASSRRHSGTSTSHEQFF; cdr3_nt: TGCGCCAGCAGCCGCCGACATTCCGGGACTAGTACGAGTCATGAGCAGTTCTTC
d_call: -; v_call: TRBV5-1; clone_size: few; j_call: TRBJ1-6; cdr3_aa: CASSTPRGADNSPLHF; cdr3_nt: TGCGCCAGCAGCACTCCACGGGGCGCGGATAATTCACCCCTCCACTTT
d_call: -; v_call: TRBV12-5; clone_size: -; j_call: TRBJ1-2; cdr3_aa: CASGLSLEGAGGYTF; cdr3_nt: TGTGCTAGTGGTTTGTCCCTCGAAGGGGCTGGTGGCTACACCTTC
d_call: -; v_call: TRBV5-4; clone_size: -; j_call: TRBJ2-5; cdr3_aa: CASSLKLAGSGETQYF; cdr3_nt: TGTGCCAGCAGCTTAAAGCTGGCGGGGAGTGGAGAGACCCAGTACTTC
d_call: -; v_call: TRBV5-4; clone_size: -; j_call: TRBJ2-5; cdr3_aa: CASKSETAQETQYF; cdr3_nt: TGTGCCAGCAAGTCCGAGACAGCTCAAGAGACCCAGTACTTC
d_call: TRBD1; v_call: TRBV9; clone_size: -; j_call: TRBJ2-3; cdr3_aa: CASSATGRTDTQYF; cdr3_nt: TGTGCCAGCAGCGCGACAGGGCGCACAGATACGCAGTATTTT
d_call: TRBD2; v_call: TRBV5-6; clone_size: -; j_call: TRBJ2-7; cdr3_aa: CASSFELAVYEQYF; cdr3_nt: TGTGCCAGCAGCTTCGAACTAGCGGTTTACGAGCAGTACTTC
d_call: TRBD1; v_call: TRBV5-5; clone_size: -; j_call: TRBJ2-7; cdr3_aa: CASSLTGSYEQYF; cdr3_nt: TGTGCCAGCAGCCTGACAGGGAGCTACGAGCAGTACTTC
d_call: -; v_call: TRBV7-9; clone_size: once; j_call: TRBJ1-1; cdr3_aa: CASSLERENTEAFF; cdr3_nt: TGTGCCAGCAGCTTAGAAAGAGAGAACACTGAAGCTTTCTTT